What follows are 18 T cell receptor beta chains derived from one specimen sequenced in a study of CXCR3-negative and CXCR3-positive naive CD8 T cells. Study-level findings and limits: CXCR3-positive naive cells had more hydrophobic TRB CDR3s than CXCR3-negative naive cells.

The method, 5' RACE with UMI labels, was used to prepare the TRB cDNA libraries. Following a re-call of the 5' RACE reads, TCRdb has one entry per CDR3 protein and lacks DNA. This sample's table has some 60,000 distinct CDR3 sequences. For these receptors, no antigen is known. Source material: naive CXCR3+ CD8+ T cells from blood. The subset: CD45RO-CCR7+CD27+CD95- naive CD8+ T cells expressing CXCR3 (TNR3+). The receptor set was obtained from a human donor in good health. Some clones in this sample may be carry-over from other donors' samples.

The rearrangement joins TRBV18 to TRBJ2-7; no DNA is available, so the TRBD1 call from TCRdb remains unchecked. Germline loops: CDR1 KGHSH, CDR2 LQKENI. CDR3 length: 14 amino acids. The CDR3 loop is CASSGQGGNYEQYF.

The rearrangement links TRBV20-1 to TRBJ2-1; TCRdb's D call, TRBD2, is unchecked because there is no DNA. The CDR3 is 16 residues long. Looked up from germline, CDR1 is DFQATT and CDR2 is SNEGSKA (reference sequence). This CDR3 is CSARDRGGTLITEQFF.

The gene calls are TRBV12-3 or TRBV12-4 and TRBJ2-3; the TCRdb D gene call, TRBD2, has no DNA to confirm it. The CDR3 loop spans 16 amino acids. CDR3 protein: CASRVISGGYTDTQYF.

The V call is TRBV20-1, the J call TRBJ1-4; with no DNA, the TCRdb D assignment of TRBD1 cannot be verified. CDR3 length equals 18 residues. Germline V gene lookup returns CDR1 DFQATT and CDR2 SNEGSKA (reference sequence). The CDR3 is CSARAAWGTTPTNEKLFF.

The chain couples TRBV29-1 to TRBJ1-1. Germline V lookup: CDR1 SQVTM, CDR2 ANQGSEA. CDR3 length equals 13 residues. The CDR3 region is CSVVGAGNTEAFF.

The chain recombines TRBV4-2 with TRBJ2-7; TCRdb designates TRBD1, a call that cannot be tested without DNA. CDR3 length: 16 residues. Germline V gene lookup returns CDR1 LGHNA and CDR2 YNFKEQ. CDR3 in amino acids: CASSQEAVWTDYEQYF.

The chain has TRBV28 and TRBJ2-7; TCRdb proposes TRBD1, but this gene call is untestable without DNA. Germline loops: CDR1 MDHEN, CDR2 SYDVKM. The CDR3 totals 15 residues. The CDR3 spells CASSLVRTGPHEQYF. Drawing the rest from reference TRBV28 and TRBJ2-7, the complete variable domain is DVKVTQSSRYLVKRTGEKVFLECVQDMDHENMFWYRQDPGLGLRLIYFSYDVKMKEKGDIPEGYSVSREKKERFSLILESASTNQTSMYLCASSLVRTGPHEQYFGPGTRLTVT.

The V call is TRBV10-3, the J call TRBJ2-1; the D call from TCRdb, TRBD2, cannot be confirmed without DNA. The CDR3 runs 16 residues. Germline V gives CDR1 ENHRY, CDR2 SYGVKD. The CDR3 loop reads CAISETYGGVTDEQFF.

The CDR3: CASRVFWGPYNEQFF. V is TRBV5-6 and J is TRBJ2-1. CDR1 SGHDT and CDR2 YYEEEE come from the germline V gene. The CDR3 length is 15 residues.

CDR3 in amino acids: CSVVPVDSKDGELFF. The rearrangement joins TRBV29-1 to TRBJ2-2; as DNA is missing, the TRBD1 call by TCRdb cannot be tested. The CDR3 spans 15 residues. Looked up from germline, CDR1 is SQVTM and CDR2 is ANQGSEA.

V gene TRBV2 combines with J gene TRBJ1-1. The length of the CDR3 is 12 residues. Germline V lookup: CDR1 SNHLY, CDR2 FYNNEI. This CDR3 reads CASGSGNTEAFF. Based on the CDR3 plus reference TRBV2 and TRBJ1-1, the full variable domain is EPEVTQTPSHQVTQMGQEVILRCVPISNHLYFYWYRQILGQKVEFLVSFYNNEISEKSEIFDDQFSVERPDGSNFTLKIRSTKLEDSAMYFCASGSGNTEAFFGQGTRLTVV.

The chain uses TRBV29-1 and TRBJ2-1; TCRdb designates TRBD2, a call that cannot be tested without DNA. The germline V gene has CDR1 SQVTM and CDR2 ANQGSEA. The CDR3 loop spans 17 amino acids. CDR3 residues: CSVMVGEGEGFYNEQFF.

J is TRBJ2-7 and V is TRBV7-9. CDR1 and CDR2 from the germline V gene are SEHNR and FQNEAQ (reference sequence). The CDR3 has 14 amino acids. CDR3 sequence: CASSFGLISYEQYF.

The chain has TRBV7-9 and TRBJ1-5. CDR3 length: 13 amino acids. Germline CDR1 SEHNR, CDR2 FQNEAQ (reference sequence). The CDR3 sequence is CASSLVVGQPQHF. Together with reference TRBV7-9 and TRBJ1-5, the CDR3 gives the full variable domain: DTGVSQNPRHKITKRGQNVTFRCDPISEHNRLYWYRQTLGQGPEFLTYFQNEAQLEKSRLLSDRFSAERPKGSFSTLEIQRTEQGDSAMYLCASSLVVGQPQHFGDGTRLSIL.

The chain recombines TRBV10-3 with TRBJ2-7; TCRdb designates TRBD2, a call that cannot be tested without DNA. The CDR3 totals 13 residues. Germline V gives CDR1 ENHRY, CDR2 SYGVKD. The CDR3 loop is CAISNGGPYEQYF.

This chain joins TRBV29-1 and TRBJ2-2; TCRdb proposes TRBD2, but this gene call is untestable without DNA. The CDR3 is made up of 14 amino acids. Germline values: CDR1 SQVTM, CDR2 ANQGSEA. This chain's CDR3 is CSGRRGQDTGELFF.

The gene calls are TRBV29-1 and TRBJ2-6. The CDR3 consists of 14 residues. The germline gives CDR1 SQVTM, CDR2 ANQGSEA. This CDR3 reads CSGYSGTGANVLTF. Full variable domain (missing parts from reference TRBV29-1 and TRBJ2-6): SAVISQKPSRDICQRGTSLTIQCQVDSQVTMMFWYRQQPGQSLTLIATANQGSEATYESGFVIDKFPISRPNLTFSTLTVSNMSPEDSSIYLCSGYSGTGANVLTFGAGSRLTVL.

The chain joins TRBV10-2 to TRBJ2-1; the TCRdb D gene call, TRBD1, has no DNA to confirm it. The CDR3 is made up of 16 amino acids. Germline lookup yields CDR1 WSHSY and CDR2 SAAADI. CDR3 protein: CASSESGRGNYNEQFF.